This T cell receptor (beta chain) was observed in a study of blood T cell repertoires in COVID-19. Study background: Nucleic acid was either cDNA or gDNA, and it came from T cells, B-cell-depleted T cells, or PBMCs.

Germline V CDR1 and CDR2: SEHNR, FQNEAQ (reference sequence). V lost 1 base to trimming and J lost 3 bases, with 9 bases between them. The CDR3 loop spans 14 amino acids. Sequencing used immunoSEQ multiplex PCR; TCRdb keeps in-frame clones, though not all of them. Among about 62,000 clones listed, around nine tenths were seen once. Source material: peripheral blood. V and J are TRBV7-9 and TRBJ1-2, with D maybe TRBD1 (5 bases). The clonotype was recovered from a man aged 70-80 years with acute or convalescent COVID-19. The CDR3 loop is CASSLGRDYYGYTF. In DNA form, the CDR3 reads TGTGCCAGCAGCTTAGGCAGGGATTACTATGGCTACACCTTC.